These 28 T cell receptor beta chains were all obtained from the same sample, sequenced in a study of vaccination and CD4 T cells after COVID-19. Cultured CD4+ T-cell DNA underwent Oncomine TCR Beta short-read sequencing. TCRdb reprocessed the PCR reads with MiXCR, giving one entry per CDR3 protein. The sample yields roughly 16,000 distinct CDR3 sequences, about two fifths seen once. Treatment of the sample: roughly 11-day PBMC culture with coronavirus spike peptide pools or control peptides (ViraFEST assay). These receptors have no known antigen. This specimen consisted of CD4+ T cells from blood, cultured in vitro, obtained after SARS-CoV-2 vaccination. All receptors come from a human donor who had recovered from COVID-19.

This clonotype was detected only a few times. This sequence joins TRBV10-3 and TRBJ1-2; 7 nucleotides line up with TRBD1. Per the germline V gene, CDR1 is ENHRY and CDR2 is SYGVKD. V trimming: 0 bases; J trimming: 5 bases; junction bases outside the gene matches: 12. This CDR3 spans 17 amino acids. The CDR3 region has the DNA TGTGCCATCAGTGAGTCTGGCAGAGGCAGGGGGAAGTATGGCTACACCTTC. It specifies CAISESGRGRGKYGYTF.

This clonotype came up a few times. The CDR3 here is CASRQVTLYGYTF. The DNA for the CDR3 is TGTGCCAGCAGACAGGTGACTCTATACGGCTACACCTTC. J is TRBJ1-2 and V is TRBV6-1, with D perhaps TRBD1 (5 bases). The CDR3 covers 13 residues. Germline CDR1 is MNHNS and CDR2 is SASEGT. V was shortened by 6 bases and J by 8 bases, with 16 bases between the two germline ends.

The genes are TRBV6-2 or TRBV6-3 and TRBJ2-7; 7 positions agree with TRBD1. V was clipped by 2 bases and J by 5 bases; unmatched bases: 3. The CDR3 sequence is 13 residues long. Germline lookup yields CDR1 MNHEY and CDR2 SVGEGT. DNA for the CDR3: TGTGCCAGCAGTTACAGGGGGCAAAACGAGCAGTACTTC. It translates to CASSYRGQNEQYF.

The genes are TRBV9 and TRBJ1-1; possible D gene TRBD1, 5 bases. Per the germline V gene, CDR1 is SGDLS and CDR2 is YYNGEE. This CDR3 region has 14 residues. The V gene lost 3 bases and the J gene lost 2 bases, with 11 bases spanning the gap. The CDR3: CASSARDLNTEAFF. The CDR3 nucleotides are TGTGCCAGCAGCGCGCGGGACCTCAACACTGAAGCTTTCTTT.

This rearrangement joins TRBV20-1 to TRBJ2-7; TRBD2 might be the D (6 bases). V was shortened by 0 bases and J by 1 base, with 10 bases between the two germline ends. CDR1 is DFQATT, CDR2 SNEGSKA, per germline (reference sequence). This CDR3 is built from 14 residues. This CDR3 is CSARDFGTSYEQYF. Written as DNA, the CDR3 is TGCAGTGCTAGAGATTTCGGGACTTCCTACGAGCAGTACTTC.

In this sample, this clonotype turned up a few times. The J gene is TRBJ2-5, the V gene TRBV7-8; no clear D gene. Germline V gene lookup returns CDR1 SGHVS and CDR2 FQNEAQ. V lost 4 bases to trimming and J lost 1 base, with 4 bases between them. CDR3 size: 12 residues. CDR3 sequence reads: CASSYPQETQYF. As DNA, the CDR3 is TGTGCCAGCAGCTATCCCCAAGAGACCCAGTACTTC.

This clonotype appeared a few times. The chain links TRBV5-5 to TRBJ2-5; D is undetermined. The CDR3 has 14 residues. Trimming removed 4 bases from V and 5 bases from J, with 15 bases in between. The germline CDR1 and CDR2 sequences are SGHKS and YYEKEE (reference sequence). The CDR3 DNA reads TGTGCCAGCAGCCTCCAATTGGGGATTGAGACCCAGTACTTC. Residues: CASSLQLGIETQYF. Supplemented by reference TRBV5-5 and TRBJ2-5, the full variable domain reads DAGVTQSPTHLIKTRGQQVTLRCSPISGHKSVSWYQQVLGQGPQFIFQYYEKEERGRGNFPDRFSARQFPNYSSELNVNALLLGDSALYLCASSLQLGIETQYFGPGTRLLVL.

The chain carries TRBV30 and TRBJ1-6; TRBD1 agrees at 9 bases. Germline V gene data show CDR1 as GTSNPN and CDR2 as SVGIG (reference sequence). The CDR3 runs to 13 residues. V trimming: 5 bases; J trimming: 7 bases; junction bases outside the gene matches: 3. In nucleotides, the CDR3 is TGTGCCTGGGCGGGACAGGGAAATTCACCCCTCCACTTT. It yields the protein CAWAGQGNSPLHF.

The sample holds a few counts of this clonotype. The rearrangement uses TRBV4-3 and TRBJ2-3; TRBD1 might be the D (6 bases). The CDR3 is made up of 16 amino acids. The germline gives CDR1 LGHNA, CDR2 YSLEER. V lost 2 bases and J lost 5, with 17 bases in between. CDR3 nucleotide sequence: TGCGCCAGCAGCCAACAGGGGAACTCTTTAGGAGATACGCAGTATTTT. Translated, it gives CASSQQGNSLGDTQYF.

This clonotype was detected once. V and J are TRBV5-1 and TRBJ2-5; tentatively, D is TRBD2 (5 bases). CDR3 length: 13 residues. Between the trimmed V and J ends, which lost 1 base and 3 bases, there was a span of 7 bases. CDR1 and CDR2 (germline): SGHRS, YFSETQ. The CDR3 protein is CASSLNGEETQYF. In nucleotides, the CDR3 is TGCGCCAGCAGCTTGAACGGGGAAGAGACCCAGTACTTC.

This clonotype came up a few times. The V gene is TRBV7-9, the J gene TRBJ1-1; maybe TRBD1 (5 bases). V was cut by 5 bases and J by 0 bases, with 16 bases left in between. CDR1 and CDR2 (germline): SEHNR, FQNEAQ (reference sequence). CDR3 size: 16 residues. In nucleotides, the CDR3 is TGTGCCAGCAGCCTCGAGGCAGACAGAGTGAACACTGAAGCTTTCTTT. Its protein product is CASSLEADRVNTEAFF.

The rearrangement joins TRBV29-1 to TRBJ2-3, with a tentative D call TRBD2 (6 bases). Per germline, CDR1 SQVTM and CDR2 ANQGSEA. The CDR3 consists of 12 residues. With 4 bases removed from V and 6 bases from J, the gap between germline ends came to 11 bases. CDR3 amino acids: CSVGGAGDTQYF. DNA for the CDR3: TGCAGCGTTGGAGGTGCGGGGGATACGCAGTATTTT.

This clonotype has only a few counts. The rearrangement links TRBV6-1 to TRBJ2-3; D perhaps matches TRBD1 (6 bases). V lost 6 bases to trimming and J lost 1 base, with 20 bases between them. The CDR3 sequence is 17 residues long. Germline V gene data show CDR1 as MNHNS and CDR2 as SASEGT. The CDR3 nucleotides read TGTGCCAGCAGAACGGGGTACGGGACATCCCGCACAGATACGCAGTATTTT. This gives the protein CASRTGYGTSRTDTQYF.

In its sample, this clonotype was seen once. The CDR3 coding sequence is TGTGCCAGCAGCTCCTACAGGGAGGGCTATGGCTACACCTTC. Its protein product is CASSSYREGYGYTF. The V and J genes are TRBV7-9 and TRBJ1-2; tentative D call: TRBD1 (6 bases). The germline gives CDR1 SEHNR, CDR2 FQNEAQ (reference sequence). The CDR3 loop spans 14 amino acids. V was clipped by 4 bases and J by 4 bases, with 13 bases between them.

The chain recombines TRBV24-1 with TRBJ2-3, with D possibly matching TRBD1 (5 bases). This CDR3 has 15 amino acids. In germline, CDR1 is KGHDR, CDR2 SFDVKD. The V and J ends lost 9 bases and 0 bases respectively, with 15 bases between them. The CDR3 loop reads CATGARGSSTDTQYF. Written as DNA, the CDR3 is TGTGCCACCGGGGCACGAGGCTCTAGCACAGATACGCAGTATTTT.

The rearrangement joins TRBV20-1 to TRBJ2-3; 10 positions agree with TRBD2. Looked up from germline, CDR1 is DFQATT and CDR2 is SNEGSKA (reference sequence). The CDR3 extends over 14 amino acids. J lost 4 bases, V lost 5 bases, and 6 bases had no gene match. CDR3 sequence reads: CSAGIAGGSDTQYF. The DNA of the CDR3 is TGCAGTGCTGGAATAGCGGGAGGTTCAGATACGCAGTATTTT.

The rearrangement links TRBV27 to TRBJ2-3, with D perhaps matching TRBD1 (6 bases). This CDR3 has 18 amino acids. Deletions cut 7 bases from V and 0 bases from J, with 23 bases between. The V gene's germline CDR1 is MNHEY and CDR2 SMNVEV (reference sequence). CDR3 nucleotide sequence: TGTGCCAGCAAAATATACGGACAGACCCCATCTAGCACAGATACGCAGTATTTT. The encoded protein is CASKIYGQTPSSTDTQYF.

This clonotype turned up a few times. The chain employs TRBV19 and TRBJ2-7; TRBD1 matches 9 bases. After removal of 4 bases from V and 4 bases from J, the junction contained 8 bases not matched to a gene. Germline V CDR1 and CDR2: LNHDA, SQIVND (reference sequence). The CDR3 runs 15 residues. The CDR3 loop reads CASSTPEQGAYEQYF. DNA of the CDR3: TGTGCCAGTAGTACCCCAGAACAGGGGGCGTACGAGCAGTACTTC.

This clonotype has only one observation. The rearrangement links TRBV9 to TRBJ1-5, with 8 bases lining up with TRBD1. V lost 0 bases to trimming and J lost 7 bases; unmatched junction nucleotides: 6. Germline lookup yields CDR1 SGDLS and CDR2 YYNGEE. This CDR3 has 15 residues. In nucleotides, the CDR3 is TGTGCCAGCAGCGTAGGGACAGGGTTTAGCCAGCCCCAGCATTTT. It yields the protein CASSVGTGFSQPQHF.

CDR3 sequence reads: CASSPILADSTRGYTF. CDR3 bases: TGTGCCAGCTCACCAATTCTGGCCGACAGCACCCGTGGCTACACCTTC. The V gene is TRBV18, the J gene TRBJ1-2, with D possibly matching TRBD1 (5 bases). The V end was cut by 2 bases, the J end by 7 bases, with 20 bases between. CDR3 length equals 16 residues. CDR1 is KGHSH, CDR2 LQKENI, per germline.

Concerning this clonotype: One end of the junction fails to match germline, which may point to a read error. This chain links TRBV20-1 with TRBJ1-6; D unresolved. The CDR3 is made up of 13 amino acids. CDR1 is DFQATT, CDR2 SNEGSKA, per germline (reference sequence). In DNA form, the CDR3 reads TGCAGCGCTATCGGCAGATATAATTCACCCCTCCACTTT. This sequence encodes CSAIGRYNSPLHF.

The genes are TRBV6-1 and TRBJ2-3; TRBD1 aligns across 9 bases. CDR3 length equals 15 residues. With 7 bases clipped from V and 3 bases from J, the junction kept 8 bases outside the gene matches. Germline CDR1 MNHNS, CDR2 SASEGT. The CDR3 here is CASTNGDRVTDTQYF. CDR3 DNA sequence: TGTGCCAGCACTAACGGGGACAGGGTAACAGATACGCAGTATTTT.

DNA of the CDR3: TGTGCCAGTAGTATCCAGGCAGCCGGAAATCAGCCCCAGCATTTT. Protein: CASSIQAAGNQPQHF. The chain employs TRBV19 and TRBJ1-5, with D hard to call. Germline V gives CDR1 LNHDA, CDR2 SQIVND (reference sequence). There are 15 residues in the CDR3. Trimming pared 3 bases from V and 4 bases from J, leaving 13 bases between.

The chain recombines TRBV30 with TRBJ2-5; the D is unclear. Germline assignment: CDR1 GTSNPN and CDR2 SVGIG (reference sequence). With 1 base removed from V and 1 base from J, the gap between germline ends came to 4 bases. The CDR3 contains 12 residues. The chain's CDR3 is CAWSAPQETQYF. The CDR3 DNA sequence: TGTGCCTGGAGTGCCCCCCAAGAGACCCAGTACTTC.

By share, this clonotype counts as medium-sized. The chain combines TRBV7-2 with TRBJ2-7, with TRBD1 identical over 7 bases. Germline trimming cut 1 base from V and 5 bases from J; bases unmatched to any gene: 5. CDR1 is SGHTA and CDR2 is FQGNSA in the germline V gene. The CDR3 runs to 14 residues. CDR3 loop: CASSLDRGIDEQYF. DNA for the CDR3: TGTGCCAGCAGCTTAGACAGGGGAATAGACGAGCAGTACTTC.

The chain joins TRBV19 to TRBJ2-1; D ambiguous. In germline, CDR1 is LNHDA, CDR2 SQIVND (reference sequence). V shed 3 bases and J shed 8 bases, with 11 bases lying between them. This CDR3 comprises 13 residues. The CDR3 DNA reads as TGTGCCAGTAGTATGGGTGGCTGGGATGAGCAGTTCTTC. Its translation: CASSMGGWDEQFF.

This clonotype was observed a few times. The chain has TRBV11-3 and TRBJ2-2; D is undetermined. Trimming removed 8 bases from V and 3 bases from J, with 10 bases in between. In germline, CDR1 is SGHNT, CDR2 YENEEA. This CDR3 region has 13 residues. The CDR3 is CASGRIDTGELFF. The CDR3 coding sequence is TGTGCCAGCGGGCGGATAGACACCGGGGAGCTGTTTTTT.

This clonotype was counted between two and nine times. The rearrangement links TRBV25-1 to TRBJ2-3, with D possibly matching TRBD2 (7 bases). Trimming took off 5 bases at V and 3 bases at J, with 15 bases between the two ends. Germline V gene data show CDR1 as MGHDK and CDR2 as SYGVNS. There are 15 residues in the CDR3. CDR3 in amino acids: CASSPRGGSTDTQYF. In nucleotides, the CDR3 is TGTGCCAGCAGTCCCAGGGGAGGGTCAACAGATACGCAGTATTTT.